This is a list of T cell receptor beta chains from one sample in a study of cytomegalovirus exposure and HLA in healthy donors. Method: immunoSEQ multiplex PCR; TCRdb's copy keeps in-frame clones and lacks some. This table holds 160,000 or so clones, more than 65% found once. Sequenced material: PBMCs. The receptor source for this set is a man between 18 and 29 years old in good health and CMV-seropositive. The CDR3 runs from the conserved cysteine through the conserved F or W. The D gene is left open where the match is weak.

>TRBV6-1|TRBJ1-1|14|.
CASSSGLRNTEAFF
>TRBV19|TRBJ1-2|15|TRBD1
CASSMGTGARYGYTF
>TRBV7-9|TRBJ1-2|16|TRBD1
CASSLGQGRFFYGYTF
>TRBV15|TRBJ2-1|14|.
CATSRDRGYNEQFF
>TRBV25-1|TRBJ2-3|17|TRBD2
CASSALAGGPFADTQYF
>TRBV28|TRBJ1-1|15|.
CASSVSRGGNTEAFF
>TRBV6-5|TRBJ2-3|14|TRBD2
CATLSSGRGATQYF
>TRBV5-1|TRBJ2-1|15|.
CASSVIDRVYNEQFF
>TRBV29-1|TRBJ2-3|12|.
CSGRGGTDTQYF
>TRBV5-1|TRBJ1-3|14|.
CASSSMGEANTIYF
>TRBV7-2|TRBJ1-5|15|TRBD1
CASSLDRGTDQPQHF
>TRBV5-6|TRBJ1-5|16|.
CASSLAGGSGHQPQHF
>TRBV29-1|TRBJ1-1|14|TRBD1
CSVSKTGGNTEAFF
>TRBV10-1|TRBJ1-5|15|TRBD1
CARPTGTESDRPQHF
>TRBV6-5|TRBJ1-1|12|.
CASIGVGTEAFF
>TRBV7-9|TRBJ1-1|14|.
CASRSSRGHTEAFF